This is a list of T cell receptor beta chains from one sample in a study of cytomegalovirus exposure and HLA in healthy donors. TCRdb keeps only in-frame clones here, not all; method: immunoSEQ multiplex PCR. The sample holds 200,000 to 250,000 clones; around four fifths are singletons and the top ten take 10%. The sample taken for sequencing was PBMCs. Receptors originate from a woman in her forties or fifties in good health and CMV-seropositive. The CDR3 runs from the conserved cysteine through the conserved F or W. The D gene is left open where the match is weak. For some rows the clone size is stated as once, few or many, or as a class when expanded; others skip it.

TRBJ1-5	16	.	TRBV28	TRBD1	TGTGCCAGCAGTCCGGGGACAGGGGGCGGCAATCAGCCCCAGCATTTT	CASSPGTGGGNQPQHF
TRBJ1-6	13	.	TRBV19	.	TGTGCCACCAAACAACAGACAGGAGGACCCCTCCACTTT	CATKQQTGGPLHF
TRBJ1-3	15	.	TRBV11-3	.	TGTGCCAGCAGCTTAAGCACAGCCTCTGGAAACACCATATATTTT	CASSLSTASGNTIYF
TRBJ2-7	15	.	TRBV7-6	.	TGTGCCAGCAGCCCCAGTAAGAGGGTTTTTGACGAGCAGTACTTC	CASSPSKRVFDEQYF
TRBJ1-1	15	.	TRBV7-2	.	TGTGCCAGCAGCTTATCAGGGGCTCTGAACACTGAAGCTTTCTTT	CASSLSGALNTEAFF
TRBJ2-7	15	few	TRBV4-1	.	TGTGCCAGCAGCCAAGAAGATGGAGAGTTCTACGAGCAGTACTTC	CASSQEDGEFYEQYF
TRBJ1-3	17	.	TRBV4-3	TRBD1	TGCGCCAGCAGCCAGAGGACAGGATACCGCTCTGGAAACACCATATATTTT	CASSQRTGYRSGNTIYF
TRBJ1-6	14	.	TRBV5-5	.	TGTGCCAGCAGCTTGGTATCAGTTAATTCACCCCTCCACTTT	CASSLVSVNSPLHF
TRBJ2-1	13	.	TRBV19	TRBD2	TGTGCCAGTTCTTGGGGGGGTCTTGATGAGCAGTTCTTC	CASSWGGLDEQFF
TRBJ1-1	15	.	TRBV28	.	TGTGCCAGCAGTTGGGTCGACGGAGCAGGGGCTGAAGCTTTCTTT	CASSWVDGAGAEAFF
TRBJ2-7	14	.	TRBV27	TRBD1	TGTGCCAGCAGTCCTGGGACAGTTACCTACGAGCAGTACTTC	CASSPGTVTYEQYF
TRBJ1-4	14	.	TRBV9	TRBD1	TGTGCCAGCAGCGAGGGACAGGGAGGGGAAAAACTGTTTTTT	CASSEGQGGEKLFF
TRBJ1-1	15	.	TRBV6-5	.	TGTGCCAGCAGTTACTCTAACAGGGTGAACGCTGAAGCTTTCTTT	CASSYSNRVNAEAFF
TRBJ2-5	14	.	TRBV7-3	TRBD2	TGTGCCAGCAGCTTAGGGGGGGGGAGGGAGACCCAGTACTTC	CASSLGGGRETQYF
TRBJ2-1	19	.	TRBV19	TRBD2	TGTGCCAGTAGTAAAGGGACTAGCGGGGGGTATAGCTCCTACAATGAGCAGTTCTTC	CASSKGTSGGYSSYNEQFF
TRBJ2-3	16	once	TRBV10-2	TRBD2	TGCGCCAGCAGTTTACTAGCGGGGGCTCCTACAGATACGCAGTATTTT	CASSLLAGAPTDTQYF
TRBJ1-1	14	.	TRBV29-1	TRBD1	TGCAGCGTTGAGCCGTCAGCAGGGGGCACTGAAGCTTTCTTT	CSVEPSAGGTEAFF
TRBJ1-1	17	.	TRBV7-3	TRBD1	TGTGCCAGCAGCTCGTTTACCCCTCGACAGGGCGGCGGAGAAGCTTTCTTT	CASSSFTPRQGGGEAFF
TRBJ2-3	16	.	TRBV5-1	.	TGCGCCAGCAGCTTGGGGCGGCAGGGTAGCACAGATACGCAGTATTTT	CASSLGRQGSTDTQYF
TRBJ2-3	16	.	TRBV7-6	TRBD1	TGTGCCAGCAGTCGCAGCGGGACAGGGAGGGGAGATACGCAGTATTTT	CASSRSGTGRGDTQYF
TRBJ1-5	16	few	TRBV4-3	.	TGCGCCAGCAGCCAAGATGGCGACAGCTTAAATCAGCCCCAGCATTTT	CASSQDGDSLNQPQHF
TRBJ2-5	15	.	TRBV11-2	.	TGTGCCAGCAGCTTAGTGGCGGGGGAGGGGGGAACCCAGTACTTC	CASSLVAGEGGTQYF
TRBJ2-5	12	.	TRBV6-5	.	TGTGCCAGCAGTTCGACCACAGGGACCCAGTACTTC	CASSSTTGTQYF
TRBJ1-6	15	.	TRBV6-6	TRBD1	TGTGCCAGCAGTCCTCCCGGGACAGTCCGTTGGGCCCTCCACTTT	CASSPPGTVRWALHF
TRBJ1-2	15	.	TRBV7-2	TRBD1	TGTGCCAGCAGCTTAACCGACGACAGGGGGAATGGCTACACCTTC	CASSLTDDRGNGYTF
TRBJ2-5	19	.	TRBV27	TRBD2	TGTGCCAGCAGTTCGTGGGGACCTAGCGGGGGGGCCTACGAGGAGACCCAGTACTTC	CASSSWGPSGGAYEETQYF
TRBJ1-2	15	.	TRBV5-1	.	TGCGCCAGCAGCTTGGAAGGGATAGGGGGCTATGGCTACACCTTC	CASSLEGIGGYGYTF
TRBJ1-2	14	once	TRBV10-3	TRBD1	TGTGCCATCAGACTGACAGGGGATGGCTATGGCTACACCTTC	CAIRLTGDGYGYTF